The present T cell receptor (beta chain) was sequenced within a study of long-term antiretroviral therapy in people with HIV. Sequencing used immunoSEQ v3.0 at survey level. TCRdb's copy holds only in-frame clones and misses some; the assay was immunoSEQ multiplex PCR. The sample holds approximately 25,000 clones, roughly three quarters seen once. On this clone itself: Its cognate antigen is unknown.

Study observations and caveats: Before ART, certain clones expanded, and these dominated the repertoire at all time points. It was observed that HIV repertoires exhibited narrower CDR3 length ranges than controls.

Each HIV participant was treated in the United States. The content of samples before DNA extraction was about 0.95-10 million cryopreserved PBMC. CDR3 length: 14 amino acids. Germline V lookup: CDR1 MDHEN, CDR2 SYDVKM. Trimming cost V 6 bases and J 3 bases; bases outside gene matches: 7. The specimen was unsorted PBMCs, collected 0.5 years after starting antiretroviral therapy. The source of this sequence is a middle-aged woman with HIV. The V and J genes are TRBV28 and TRBJ1-2; TRBD1 matches at 7 bases. In nucleotides, the CDR3 is TGTGCCAGCAGGGTCGACAGGGATCACTATGGCTACACCTTC. Protein product: CASRVDRDHYGYTF.